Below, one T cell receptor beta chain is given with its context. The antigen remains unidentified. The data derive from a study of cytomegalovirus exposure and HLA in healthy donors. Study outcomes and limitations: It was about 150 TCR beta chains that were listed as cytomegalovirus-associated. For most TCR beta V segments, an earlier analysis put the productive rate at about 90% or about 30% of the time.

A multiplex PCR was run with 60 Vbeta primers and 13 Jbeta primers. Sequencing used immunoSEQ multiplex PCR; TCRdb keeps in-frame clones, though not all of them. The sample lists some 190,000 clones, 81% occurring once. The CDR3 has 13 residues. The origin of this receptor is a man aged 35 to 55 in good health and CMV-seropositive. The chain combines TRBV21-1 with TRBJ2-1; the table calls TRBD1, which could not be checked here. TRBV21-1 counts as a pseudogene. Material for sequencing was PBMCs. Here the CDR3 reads CASPPSSYNEQFF. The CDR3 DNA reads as TGTGCCAGCCCCCCCAGCTCCTACAATGAGCAGTTCTTC.